This TCR beta chain was found in a study of T-cell memory formation after mild COVID-19. As regards this clonotype: Its antigen is not identified.

TCR alpha and TCR beta cDNA libraries with sample barcodes and UMIs came from 5'RACE using constant-segment primers. TCRdb reanalysed the 5' RACE reads using MiXCR and keeps one entry per CDR3 protein. Altogether hundreds of thousands of distinct CDR3 sequences are present, around 21% being singletons, with the ten largest covering roughly an eighth. Whole-study results and caveats: Clones which contracted sat mainly in CM and EM if CD4+, and in EMRA if CD8+.

CDR1 and CDR2 from the germline V gene are ENHRY and SYGVKD. The CDR3 spans 14 residues. V shed 0 bases and J shed 6 bases, with 9 bases lying between them. This clonotype originated in an adult woman who had mild COVID-19 (a few samples of this study predate the infection). Cell type and time point are not known. Sequencing was done on a sample of PBMCs or a T cell subset sorted from them (not recorded which). V and J are TRBV10-3 and TRBJ2-1; D is possibly TRBD2 (5 bases). This chain's CDR3 is CAISESSGINEQFF. The CDR3, as DNA: TGTGCCATCAGTGAGTCGTCGGGGATCAATGAGCAGTTCTTC.